This entry is about one T cell receptor (beta chain). The primer mix had 60 Vbeta and 13 Jbeta primers. Generated by immunoSEQ multiplex PCR, the TCRdb table keeps only in-frame clones and is missing some. The sample includes 150,000 to 200,000 clones, 70% to 85% of them seen just once. These data belong to a study of cytomegalovirus exposure and HLA in healthy donors. The CDR3 is made up of 16 amino acids. V lost 2 bases to trimming and J lost 3 bases, with 16 bases between them. The germline V gene has CDR1 SGHVS and CDR2 FQNEAQ. The chain links TRBV7-8 to TRBJ2-5; D is perhaps TRBD2 (6 bases). This sequence originates from a man between 18 and 35 years old in good health and CMV-seronegative. The sample comprised PBMCs. The CDR3 reads CASSLFGGSLKETQYF. The CDR3 nucleotides are TGTGCCAGCAGCTTATTTGGGGGGTCGCTAAAAGAGACCCAGTACTTC.